This TCR beta chain was retrieved from a study of blood T cell repertoires in COVID-19. Study in general: T cells, B-cell-depleted T cells, or PBMCs provided the cDNA or gDNA that served as material.

The CDR3 is 15 residues long. Germline CDR1 is SGHTA and CDR2 is FQGTGA. Trimming took 5 bases from V and 7 from J, leaving 17 bases between them. In the authors' workflow: Amplification with reference gene primers provided the estimates of nucleated cell counts. The table came from immunoSEQ multiplex PCR; TCRdb's copy has only in-frame clones and leaves some out. Clone size and V and J calls were adopted from that table, with D and trimming inferred from the DNA. The sample has about 45,000 clones; 85% to 90% are singletons. What was sequenced was peripheral blood. V is TRBV7-3 and J is TRBJ1-4, with D perhaps matching TRBD1 (5 bases). The origin of this receptor is a human donor in a cohort sampled during active COVID-19. CDR3: CASSAVGAGAEKLFF. CDR3 nucleotide sequence: TGTGCCAGCAGCGCCGTAGGGGCAGGCGCTGAAAAACTGTTTTTT.